This is a list of T cell receptor beta chains from one sample in a study of immune evolution from preneoplasia to lung adenocarcinoma. Clones were sequenced by immunoSEQ multiplex PCR, and TCRdb holds only the in-frame ones, with some missing. The sample lists some 4,600 clones, more than 65% occurring once. Input material: FFPE invasive lung adenocarcinoma tissue. These receptors were taken from a person aged 35 to 65 with lung adenocarcinoma. Some clones in this sample may be carry-over from other donors' samples. CDR3s include the opening cysteine and the closing phenylalanine or tryptophan. A D gene is named only where the DNA matches it firmly. Rows may omit the clone size; those that give it use once, few, many or a size class.

J gene	clone size	V gene	D gene	CDR3 protein	CDR3 DNA
TRBJ2-3	few	TRBV11-3	TRBD2	CASSLVAGASSTDTQYF	TGTGCCAGCAGCTTGGTAGCGGGGGCTTCTAGCACAGATACGCAGTATTTT
TRBJ1-4	.	TRBV5-8	.	CASSRGQGGFEKLFF	TGTGCCAGCAGCCGAGGCCAGGGTGGTTTTGAAAAACTGTTTTTT
TRBJ1-2	.	TRBV14	.	CASSQGPRTGGYTF	TGTGCCAGCAGCCAAGGACCCAGAACAGGCGGCTACACCTTC
TRBJ1-3	.	TRBV5-4	.	CASSVDTGSGNTIYF	TGTGCCAGCAGCGTCGACACCGGCTCTGGAAACACCATATATTTT
TRBJ1-1	.	TRBV5-4	.	CASSKAQGPTEAFF	TGTGCCAGCAGCAAAGCACAGGGTCCCACTGAAGCTTTCTTT
TRBJ1-1	.	TRBV5-6	.	CASSPGPSEAFF	TGTGCCAGCAGCCCCGGGCCAAGTGAAGCTTTCTTT
TRBJ2-5	.	TRBV28	.	CASLGTRYETQYF	TGTGCCAGCCTGGGGACCAGGTACGAGACCCAGTACTTC
TRBJ1-5	.	TRBV15	.	CATSRDQQPQHF	TGTGCCACCAGCAGAGATCAACAGCCCCAGCATTTT
TRBJ2-7	.	TRBV20-1	.	CSAGVEQYF	TGCAGTGCCGGGGTCGAGCAGTACTTC
TRBJ2-1	few	TRBV7-9	TRBD2	CASSLGGLANYNEQFF	TGTGCCAGCAGCTTAGGGGGACTAGCGAATTACAATGAGCAGTTCTTC
TRBJ1-1	few	TRBV13	.	CASSSRVTEAFF	TGTGCCAGCAGCTCTAGGGTAACTGAAGCTTTCTTT
TRBJ1-2	.	TRBV27	.	CASSLSDRSGDGYTF	TGTGCCAGCAGTTTATCTGACAGGTCTGGCGATGGCTACACCTTC
TRBJ2-7	.	TRBV2	TRBD2	CASSVRGVAGYEQYF	TGTGCCAGCAGTGTCCGGGGGGTAGCGGGGTACGAGCAGTACTTC
TRBJ1-6	.	TRBV18	.	CASSPAENSPLHF	TGTGCCAGCTCACCGGCGGAAAATTCACCCCTCCACTTT
TRBJ2-7	.	TRBV27	.	CASSPTRDTHEQYF	TGTGCCAGCAGTCCCACCCGGGACACACACGAGCAGTACTTC
TRBJ2-2	large	TRBV18	.	CASSPSGTTNTGELFF	TGTGCCAGCTCACCATCCGGGACGACGAACACCGGGGAGCTGTTTTTT
TRBJ1-1	once	TRBV28	.	CANNYYTEAFF	TGTGCCAACAACTATTATACTGAAGCTTTCTTT
TRBJ2-1	.	TRBV9	TRBD2	CASSVQYSGNGNEQFF	TGTGCCAGCAGCGTTCAATATAGCGGGAATGGTAATGAGCAGTTCTTC
TRBJ2-7	.	TRBV5-1	TRBD1	CASSLPRDRFFYEQYF	TGCGCCAGCAGCTTGCCCCGGGACAGGTTCTTCTACGAGCAGTACTTC
TRBJ1-2	.	TRBV7-9	TRBD1	CASSFGTAYGYTF	TGTGCCAGCAGCTTCGGGACAGCTTATGGCTACACCTTC
TRBJ2-7	.	TRBV7-3	TRBD2	CASSYASGAGYEQYF	TGTGCCAGCAGCTATGCTAGCGGGGCCGGCTACGAGCAGTACTTC
TRBJ1-1	.	TRBV4-1	.	CASSQGRVGVGTEAFF	TGCGCCAGCAGCCAAGGCCGGGTGGGTGTAGGGACTGAAGCTTTCTTT
TRBJ2-5	once	TRBV4-1	.	CASSRHLQETQYF	TGCGCCAGCAGCCGACACCTCCAAGAGACCCAGTACTTC